These 5 T cell receptor beta chains came from one sample sequenced in a study of early T cells in non-severe SARS-CoV-2 infection. TCRdb processed the 5' RACE reads anew with MiXCR; each CDR3 protein has one entry. The table includes tens of thousands of distinct CDR3 sequences, under 7.5% detected once. The specimen was whole blood, collected at baseline. Receptors were obtained from an adult who was a healthcare worker with PCR-confirmed SARS-CoV-2 infection or an uninfected control (not recorded which).

This chain connects TRBV7-8 to TRBJ2-7; 7 bases match TRBD2. The germline gives CDR1 SGHVS, CDR2 FQNEAQ. CDR3 length: 17 amino acids. The V gene end was trimmed by 0 bases and the J gene end by 0 bases; junction bases not matched to a gene: 8. CDR3 nucleotides: TGTGCCAGCAGCTTAGCGTTGTCACGGACTAGCTCCTACGAGCAGTACTTC. It specifies CASSLALSRTSSYEQYF.

Ten or more counts support this clonotype. The rearrangement links TRBV6-2 or TRBV6-3 to TRBJ2-7; D gene uncertain. This CDR3 contains 12 residues. Germline CDR1 and CDR2: MNHEY and SVGEGT. The V gene lost 4 bases and the J gene lost 12 bases, with 16 bases spanning the gap. The CDR3 reads CASSSLDTTRYF. The CDR3 nucleotides read TGTGCCAGCAGTTCCCTCGACACGACGAGGTACTTC.

The chain recombines TRBV20-1 with TRBJ1-1, with 8 bases identical to TRBD1. The CDR3 runs 13 residues. The germline gives CDR1 DFQATT, CDR2 SNEGSKA (reference sequence). With 5 bases clipped from V and 0 bases from J, the junction kept 2 bases outside the gene matches. The CDR3: CSAQGALNTEAFF. The CDR3 nucleotides read TGCAGTGCTCAGGGGGCCCTGAACACTGAAGCTTTCTTT.

This clonotype came up a few times. J is TRBJ2-1 and V is TRBV4-3, with D possibly being TRBD1 (5 bases). The CDR3 is 15 residues long. Trimming stripped 2 bases from V and 0 bases from J, with 8 bases between. Germline assignment: CDR1 LGHNA and CDR2 YSLEER. The CDR3 loop reads CASSQQGSSYNEQFF. In DNA form, the CDR3 reads TGCGCCAGCAGCCAACAGGGTAGCTCCTACAATGAGCAGTTCTTC.

The genes are TRBV13 and TRBJ2-3, with D unresolved. The germline V and J ends were trimmed by 7 bases and 6 bases, with 14 bases remaining between them. The germline V gene encodes CDR1 PRHDT and CDR2 FYEKMQ (reference sequence). This CDR3 is built from 13 residues. The CDR3 region has the DNA TGTGCCAGCAACAAACGGGTAGGGGATACGCAGTATTTT. Its protein product is CASNKRVGDTQYF. Drawing the rest from reference TRBV13 and TRBJ2-3, the complete variable domain is AAGVIQSPRHLIKEKRETATLKCYPIPRHDTVYWYQQGPGQDPQFLISFYEKMQSDKGSIPDRFSAQQFSDYHSELNMSSLELGDSALYFCASNKRVGDTQYFGPGTRLTVL.